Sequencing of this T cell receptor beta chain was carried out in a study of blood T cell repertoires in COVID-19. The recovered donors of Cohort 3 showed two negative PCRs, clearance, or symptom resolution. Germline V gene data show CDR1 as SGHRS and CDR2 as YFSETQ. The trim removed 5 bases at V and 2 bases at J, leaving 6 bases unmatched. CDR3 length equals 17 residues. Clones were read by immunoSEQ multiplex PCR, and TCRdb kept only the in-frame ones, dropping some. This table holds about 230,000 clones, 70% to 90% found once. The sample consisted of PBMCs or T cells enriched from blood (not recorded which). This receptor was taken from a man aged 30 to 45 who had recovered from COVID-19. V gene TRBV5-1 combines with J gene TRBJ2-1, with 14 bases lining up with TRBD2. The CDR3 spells CASSPTSGGAAYNEQFF. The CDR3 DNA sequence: TGCGCCAGCAGTCCGACTAGCGGGGGGGCAGCCTACAATGAGCAGTTCTTC.